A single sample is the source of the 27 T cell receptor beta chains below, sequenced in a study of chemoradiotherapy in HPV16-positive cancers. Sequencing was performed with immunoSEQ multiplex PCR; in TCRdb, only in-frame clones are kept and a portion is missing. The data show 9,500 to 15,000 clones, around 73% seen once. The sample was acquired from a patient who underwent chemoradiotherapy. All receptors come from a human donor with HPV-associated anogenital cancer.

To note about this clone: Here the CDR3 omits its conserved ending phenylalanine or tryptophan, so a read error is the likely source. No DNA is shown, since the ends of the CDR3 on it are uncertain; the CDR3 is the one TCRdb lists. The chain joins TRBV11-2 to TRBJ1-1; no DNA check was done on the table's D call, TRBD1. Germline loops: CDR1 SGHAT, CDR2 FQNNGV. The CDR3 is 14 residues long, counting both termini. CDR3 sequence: CASSLTGTGHMFGL.

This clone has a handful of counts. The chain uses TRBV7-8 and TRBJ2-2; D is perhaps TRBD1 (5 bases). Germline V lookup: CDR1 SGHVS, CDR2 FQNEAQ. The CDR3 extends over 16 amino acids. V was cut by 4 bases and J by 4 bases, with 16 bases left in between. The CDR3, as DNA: TGTGCCAGCAGCTCTCAGGGTTCTGTCAGCACCGGGGAGCTGTTTTTT. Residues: CASSSQGSVSTGELFF. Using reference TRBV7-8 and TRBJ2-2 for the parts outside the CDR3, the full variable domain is GAGVSQSPRYKVAKRGQDVALRCDPISGHVSLFWYQQALGQGPEFLTYFQNEAQLDKSGLPSDRFFAERPEGSVSTLKIQRTQQEDSAVYLCASSSQGSVSTGELFFGEGSRLTVL.

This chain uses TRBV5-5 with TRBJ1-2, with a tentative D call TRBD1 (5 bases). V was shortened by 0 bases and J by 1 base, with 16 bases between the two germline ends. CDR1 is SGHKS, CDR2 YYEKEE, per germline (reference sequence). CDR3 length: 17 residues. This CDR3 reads CASSLAPIVGRNYGYTF. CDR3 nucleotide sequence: TGTGCCAGCAGCTTGGCCCCGATAGTGGGGCGTAACTATGGCTACACCTTC.

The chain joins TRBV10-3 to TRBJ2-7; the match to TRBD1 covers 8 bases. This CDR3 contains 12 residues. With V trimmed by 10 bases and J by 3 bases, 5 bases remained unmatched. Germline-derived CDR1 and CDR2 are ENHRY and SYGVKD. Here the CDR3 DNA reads TGTGCCACATCAGGGGGCCTCTACGAGCAGTACTTC. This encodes CATSGGLYEQYF.

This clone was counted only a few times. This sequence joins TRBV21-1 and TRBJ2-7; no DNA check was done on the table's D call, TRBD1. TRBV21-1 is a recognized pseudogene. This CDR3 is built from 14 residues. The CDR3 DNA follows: TGTGCCAGCAGCAGGGGGGACAGTTCCTACGAGCAGTACTTC. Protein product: CASSRGDSSYEQYF.

The CDR3 reads CASSPGQDYYGYTF. CDR3 nucleotide sequence: TGTGCCAGCTCACCGGGACAGGATTACTATGGCTACACCTTC. This chain joins TRBV18 and TRBJ1-2, with 8 bases lining up with TRBD1. This CDR3 has 14 residues. Germline CDR1 KGHSH, CDR2 LQKENI. J lost 3 bases, V lost 3 bases, and 3 bases had no gene match.

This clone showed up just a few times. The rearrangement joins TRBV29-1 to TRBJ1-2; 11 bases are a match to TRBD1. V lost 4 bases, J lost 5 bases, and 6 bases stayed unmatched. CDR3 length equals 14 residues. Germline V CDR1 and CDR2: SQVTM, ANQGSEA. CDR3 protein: CSVAGTGGSYGYTF. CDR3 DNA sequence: TGCAGCGTTGCAGGGACAGGGGGTTCTTATGGCTACACCTTC. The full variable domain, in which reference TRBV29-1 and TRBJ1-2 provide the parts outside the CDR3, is SAVISQKPSRDICQRGTSLTIQCQVDSQVTMMFWYRQQPGQSLTLIATANQGSEATYESGFVIDKFPISRPNLTFSTLTVSNMSPEDSSIYLCSVAGTGGSYGYTFGSGTRLTVV.

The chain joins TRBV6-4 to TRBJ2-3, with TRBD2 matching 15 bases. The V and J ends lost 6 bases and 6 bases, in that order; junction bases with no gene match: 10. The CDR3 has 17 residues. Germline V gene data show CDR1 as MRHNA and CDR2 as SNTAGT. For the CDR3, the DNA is TGTGCCAGCAGCACATACGGGACTAGCGGGGGGTCGGATACGCAGTATTTT. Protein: CASSTYGTSGGSDTQYF.

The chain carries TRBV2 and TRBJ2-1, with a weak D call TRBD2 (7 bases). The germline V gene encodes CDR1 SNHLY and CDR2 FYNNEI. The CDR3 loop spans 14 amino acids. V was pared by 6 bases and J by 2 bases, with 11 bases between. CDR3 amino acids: CASREGGAYNEQFF. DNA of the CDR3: TGTGCCAGCAGGGAGGGGGGGGCCTACAATGAGCAGTTCTTC.

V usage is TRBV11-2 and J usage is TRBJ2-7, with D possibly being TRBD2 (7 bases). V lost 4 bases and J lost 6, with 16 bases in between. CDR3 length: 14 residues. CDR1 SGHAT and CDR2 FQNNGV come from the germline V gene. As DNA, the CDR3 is TGTGCCAGCAGCTCGAGAGGGGGGGCGTTCGAGCAGTACTTC. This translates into CASSSRGGAFEQYF.

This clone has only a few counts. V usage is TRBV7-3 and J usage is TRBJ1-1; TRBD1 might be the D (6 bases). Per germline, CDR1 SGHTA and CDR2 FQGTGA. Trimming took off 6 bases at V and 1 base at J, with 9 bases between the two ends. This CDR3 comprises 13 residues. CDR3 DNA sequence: TGTGCCAGCAGTTTGGACAGGAACACTGAAGCTTTCTTT. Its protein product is CASSLDRNTEAFF.

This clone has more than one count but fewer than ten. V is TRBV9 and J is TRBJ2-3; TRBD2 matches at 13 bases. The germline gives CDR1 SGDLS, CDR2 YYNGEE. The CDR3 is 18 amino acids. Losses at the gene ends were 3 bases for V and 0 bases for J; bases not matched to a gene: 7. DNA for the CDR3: TGTGCCAGCAGCGAGGGACTAGCGGGACCACTAAGCACAGATACGCAGTATTTT. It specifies CASSEGLAGPLSTDTQYF.

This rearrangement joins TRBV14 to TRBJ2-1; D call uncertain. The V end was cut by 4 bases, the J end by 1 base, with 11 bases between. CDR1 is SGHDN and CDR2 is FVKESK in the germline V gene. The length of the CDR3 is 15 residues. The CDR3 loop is CASSPAGRSYNEQFF. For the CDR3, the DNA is TGTGCCAGCAGCCCTGCTGGTCGATCCTACAATGAGCAGTTCTTC.

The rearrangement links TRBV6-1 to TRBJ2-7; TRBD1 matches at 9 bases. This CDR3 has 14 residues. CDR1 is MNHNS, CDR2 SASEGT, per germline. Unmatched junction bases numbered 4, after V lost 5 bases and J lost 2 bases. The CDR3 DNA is TGTGCCAGCAGTAAGGGACAGGGACCCTACGAGCAGTACTTC. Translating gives CASSKGQGPYEQYF.

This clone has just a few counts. CDR3 nucleotide sequence: TGTGCCAGCAGCTTCGGGCCTCTCAGTGGAAACACCATATATTTT. The encoded protein is CASSFGPLSGNTIYF. V usage is TRBV5-4 and J usage is TRBJ1-3; D unresolved. CDR1 is SGHNT and CDR2 is YYREEE in the germline V gene (reference sequence). V was clipped by 2 bases and J by 3 bases, with 12 bases between them. The CDR3 covers 15 residues.

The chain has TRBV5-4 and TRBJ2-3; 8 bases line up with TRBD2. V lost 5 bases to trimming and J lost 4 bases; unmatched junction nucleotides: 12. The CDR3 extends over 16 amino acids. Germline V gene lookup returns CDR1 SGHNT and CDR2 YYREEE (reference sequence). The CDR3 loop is CASSSDGGAVADTQYF. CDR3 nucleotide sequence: TGTGCCAGCAGTTCGGACGGGGGGGCCGTCGCAGATACGCAGTATTTT.

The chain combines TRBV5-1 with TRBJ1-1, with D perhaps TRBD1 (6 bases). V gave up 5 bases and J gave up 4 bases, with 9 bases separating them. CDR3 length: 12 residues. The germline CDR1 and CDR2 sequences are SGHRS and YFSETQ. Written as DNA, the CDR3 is TGCGCCAGCAGGGTAGGGGGCACTGAAGCTTTCTTT. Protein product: CASRVGGTEAFF.

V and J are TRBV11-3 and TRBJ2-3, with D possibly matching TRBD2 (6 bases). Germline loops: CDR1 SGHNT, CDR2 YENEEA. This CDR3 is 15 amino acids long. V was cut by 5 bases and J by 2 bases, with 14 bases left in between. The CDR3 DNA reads TGTGCCAGCAGCCCAGCGCGGGGTTTCACAGATACGCAGTATTTT. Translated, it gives CASSPARGFTDTQYF.

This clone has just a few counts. CDR3 amino acids: CASGLIGPRSPLHF. CDR3 in DNA: TGTGCTAGTGGTTTGATAGGGCCTCGTTCACCCCTCCACTTT. The chain is built from TRBV12-5 and TRBJ1-6; D uncertain. The length of the CDR3 is 14 residues. The V end lost 2 bases, the J end lost 9 bases, and 11 bases lay between the germline ends. CDR1 and CDR2 (germline): LGHNT, FRNRAP.

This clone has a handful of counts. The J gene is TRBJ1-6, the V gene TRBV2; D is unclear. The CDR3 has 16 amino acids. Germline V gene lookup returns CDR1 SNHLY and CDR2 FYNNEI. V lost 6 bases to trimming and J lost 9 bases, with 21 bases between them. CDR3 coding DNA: TGTGCCAGCAGCCTCCTCGGGGAATATCATAGTTCACCCCTCCACTTT. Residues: CASSLLGEYHSSPLHF.

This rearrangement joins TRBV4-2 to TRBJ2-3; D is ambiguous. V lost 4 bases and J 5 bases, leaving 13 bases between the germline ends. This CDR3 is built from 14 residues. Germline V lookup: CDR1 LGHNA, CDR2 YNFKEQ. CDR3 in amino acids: CASSPRVARDTQYF. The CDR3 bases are TGTGCCAGCAGCCCAAGAGTGGCGAGAGATACGCAGTATTTT.

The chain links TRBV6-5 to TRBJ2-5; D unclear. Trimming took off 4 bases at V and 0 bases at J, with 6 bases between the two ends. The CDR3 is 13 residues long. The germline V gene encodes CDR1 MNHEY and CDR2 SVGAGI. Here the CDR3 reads CASSSSYQETQYF. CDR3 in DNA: TGTGCCAGCAGTTCCAGTTACCAAGAGACCCAGTACTTC.

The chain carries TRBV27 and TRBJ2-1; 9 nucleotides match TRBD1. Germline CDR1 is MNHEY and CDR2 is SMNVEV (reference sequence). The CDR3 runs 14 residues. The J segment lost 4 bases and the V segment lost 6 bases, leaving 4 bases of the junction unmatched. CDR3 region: CASRTGGGYNEQFF. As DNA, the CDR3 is TGTGCCAGCAGAACAGGGGGCGGTTACAATGAGCAGTTCTTC.

The CDR3 nucleotides are TGTGCCAGCCAGTCATCAGCGGGGGGCGCCTACAATGAGCAGTTCTTC. It yields the protein CASQSSAGGAYNEQFF. The chain carries TRBV7-6 and TRBJ2-1, with TRBD2 matching 9 bases. The V segment lost 8 bases and the J segment 2 bases; nucleotides outside the gene matches: 10. Germline V gives CDR1 SGHVS, CDR2 FNYEAQ. The CDR3 length is 16 residues.

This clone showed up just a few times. This CDR3 is CASSLGGQPGEKLFF. The DNA of the CDR3 is TGTGCCAGCAGCTTAGGGGGACAACCCGGGGAAAAACTGTTTTTT. The chain links TRBV7-2 to TRBJ1-4, with D possibly matching TRBD1 (6 bases). There are 15 residues in the CDR3. Germline-derived CDR1 and CDR2 are SGHTA and FQGNSA. V lost 1 base to trimming and J lost 8 bases, with 14 bases between them.

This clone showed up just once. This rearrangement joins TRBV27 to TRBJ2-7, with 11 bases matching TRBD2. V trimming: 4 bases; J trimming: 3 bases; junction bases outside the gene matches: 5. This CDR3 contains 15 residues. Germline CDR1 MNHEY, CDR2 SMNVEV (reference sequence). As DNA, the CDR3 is TGTGCCAGCAGTTCCCTAGCGGGGGGCCACTACGAGCAGTACTTC. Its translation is CASSSLAGGHYEQYF.

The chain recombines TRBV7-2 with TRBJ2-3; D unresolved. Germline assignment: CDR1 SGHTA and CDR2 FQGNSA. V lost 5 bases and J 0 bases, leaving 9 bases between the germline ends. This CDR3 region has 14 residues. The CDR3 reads CASSADGSTDTQYF. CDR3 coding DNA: TGTGCCAGCAGCGCCGACGGAAGCACAGATACGCAGTATTTT.